This T cell receptor beta chain was identified in a study of T cells after posttransplantation cyclophosphamide. This clone was picked up one time. Busulfan-fludarabine conditioning, marrow transplant, and cyclophosphamide on days +3 and +4 were administered. Germline loops: CDR1 SGHTA, CDR2 FQGNSA. The V end lost 4 bases, the J end lost 4 bases, and 14 bases lay between the germline ends. The CDR3 totals 15 residues. The method was immunoSEQ multiplex PCR; TCRdb's version includes in-frame clones alone and lacks a portion of them. The sample holds 4,000 or so clones, more than 65% seen once. The TCR comes from a female patient aged 40-50 years who received an allogeneic stem cell transplant from a related donor, was CMV-positive, and had no GVHD. These T cells may partly come from the graft donor. The sequencing here drew on CD8+ T cells sorted from PBMCs, taken approximately 1,200 days after allogeneic stem cell transplant with posttransplant cyclophosphamide. The chain combines TRBV7-2 with TRBJ2-1; D is possibly TRBD1 (5 bases). The CDR3 DNA reads TGTGCCAGCAGCTACACCGACAGCCCTTACAATGAGCAGTTCTTC. Encoded protein: CASSYTDSPYNEQFF.